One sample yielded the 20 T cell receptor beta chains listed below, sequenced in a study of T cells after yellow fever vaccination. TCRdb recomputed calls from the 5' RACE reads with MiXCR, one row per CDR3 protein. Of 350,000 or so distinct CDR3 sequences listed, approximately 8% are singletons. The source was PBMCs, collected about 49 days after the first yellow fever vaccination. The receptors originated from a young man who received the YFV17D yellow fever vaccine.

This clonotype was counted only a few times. The DNA of the CDR3 is TGTGCCAGTGGAAACCGGGGGGCTAATGAAAAACTGTTTTTT. Translating it yields CASGNRGANEKLFF. V usage is TRBV19 and J usage is TRBJ1-4, with D possibly matching TRBD1 (5 bases). V gave up 8 bases and J gave up 3 bases, with 13 bases separating them. This CDR3 has 14 amino acids. Germline V lookup: CDR1 LNHDA, CDR2 SQIVND (reference sequence). Filled out from reference TRBV19 and TRBJ1-4, the complete variable domain reads DGGITQSPKYLFRKEGQNVTLSCEQNLNHDAMYWYRQDPGQGLRLIYYSQIVNDFQKGDIAEGYSVSREKKESFPLTVTSAQKNPTAFYLCASGNRGANEKLFFGSGTQLSVL.

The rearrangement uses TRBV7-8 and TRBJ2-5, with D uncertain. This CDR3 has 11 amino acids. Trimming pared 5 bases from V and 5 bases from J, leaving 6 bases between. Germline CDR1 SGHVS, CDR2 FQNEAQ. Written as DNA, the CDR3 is TGTGCCAGCAGCCATAAGGAGACCCAGTACTTC. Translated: CASSHKETQYF.

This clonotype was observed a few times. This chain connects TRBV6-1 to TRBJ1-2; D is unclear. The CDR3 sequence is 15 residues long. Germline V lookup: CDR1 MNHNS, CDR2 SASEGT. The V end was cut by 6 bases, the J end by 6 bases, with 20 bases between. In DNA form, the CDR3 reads TGTGCCAGCAGAACGGATAACTTTGACGGAAATGGCTACACCTTC. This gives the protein CASRTDNFDGNGYTF.

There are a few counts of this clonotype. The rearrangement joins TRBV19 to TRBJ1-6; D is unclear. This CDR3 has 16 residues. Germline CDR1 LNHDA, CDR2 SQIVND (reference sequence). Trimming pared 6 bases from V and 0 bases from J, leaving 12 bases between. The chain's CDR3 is CASRFTGSSYNSPLHF. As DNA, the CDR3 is TGTGCCAGTAGATTTACTGGGTCCTCCTATAATTCACCCCTCCACTTT.

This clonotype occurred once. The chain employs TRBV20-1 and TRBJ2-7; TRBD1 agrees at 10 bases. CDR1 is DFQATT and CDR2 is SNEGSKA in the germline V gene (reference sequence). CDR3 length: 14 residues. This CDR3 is CFASLGQGRNEQYF. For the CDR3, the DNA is TGCTTTGCTAGTTTGGGACAGGGGAGAAACGAGCAGTACTTC.

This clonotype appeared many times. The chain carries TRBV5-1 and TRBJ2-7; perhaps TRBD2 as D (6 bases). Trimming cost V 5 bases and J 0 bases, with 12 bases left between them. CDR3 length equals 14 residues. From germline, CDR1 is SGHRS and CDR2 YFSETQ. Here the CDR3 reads CASSMTRGSYEQYF. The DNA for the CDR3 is TGCGCCAGCAGTATGACTAGAGGCTCCTACGAGCAGTACTTC.

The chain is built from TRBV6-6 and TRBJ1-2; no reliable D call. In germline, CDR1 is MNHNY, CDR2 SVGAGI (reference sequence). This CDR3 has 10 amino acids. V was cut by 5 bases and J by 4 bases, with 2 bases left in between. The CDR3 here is CASSSYGYTF. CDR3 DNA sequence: TGTGCCAGCAGTAGCTATGGCTACACCTTC.

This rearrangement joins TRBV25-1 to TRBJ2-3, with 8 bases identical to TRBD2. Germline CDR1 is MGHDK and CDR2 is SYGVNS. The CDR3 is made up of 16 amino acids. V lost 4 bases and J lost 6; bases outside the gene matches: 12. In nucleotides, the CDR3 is TGTGCCAGCAGTGGAGGTAGCGGGGTTAGGTTCGATACGCAGTATTTT. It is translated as CASSGGSGVRFDTQYF.

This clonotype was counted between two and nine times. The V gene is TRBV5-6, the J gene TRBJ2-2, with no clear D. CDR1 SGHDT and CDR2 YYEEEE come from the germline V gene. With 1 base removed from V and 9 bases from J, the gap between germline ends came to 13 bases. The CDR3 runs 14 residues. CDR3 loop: CASSLPVEARELFF. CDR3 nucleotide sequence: TGTGCCAGCAGCTTGCCGGTCGAGGCAAGGGAGCTGTTTTTT.

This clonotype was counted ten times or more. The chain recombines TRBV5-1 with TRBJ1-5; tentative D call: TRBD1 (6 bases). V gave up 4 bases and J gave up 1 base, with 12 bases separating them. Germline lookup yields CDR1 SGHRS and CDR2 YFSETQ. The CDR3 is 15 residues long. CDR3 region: CASSAQGGSNQPQHF. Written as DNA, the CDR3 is TGCGCCAGCAGCGCACAGGGAGGGAGCAATCAGCCCCAGCATTTT.

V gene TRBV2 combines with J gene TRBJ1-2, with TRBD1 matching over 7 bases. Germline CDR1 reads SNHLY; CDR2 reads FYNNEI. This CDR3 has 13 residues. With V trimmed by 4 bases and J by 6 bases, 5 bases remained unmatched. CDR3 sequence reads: CASSVDREDGYTF. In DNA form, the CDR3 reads TGTGCCAGCAGTGTCGACAGGGAGGATGGCTACACCTTC.

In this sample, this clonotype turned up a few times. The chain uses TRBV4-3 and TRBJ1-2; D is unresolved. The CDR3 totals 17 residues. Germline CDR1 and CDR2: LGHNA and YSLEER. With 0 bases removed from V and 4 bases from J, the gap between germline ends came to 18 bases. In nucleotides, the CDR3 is TGCGCCAGCAGCCAAGAGGTCGCGAGCGAGGGCAGCTATGGCTACACCTTC. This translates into CASSQEVASEGSYGYTF.

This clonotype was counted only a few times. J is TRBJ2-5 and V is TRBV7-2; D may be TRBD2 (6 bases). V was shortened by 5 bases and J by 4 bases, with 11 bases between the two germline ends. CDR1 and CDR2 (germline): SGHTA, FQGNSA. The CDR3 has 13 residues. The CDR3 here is CASSQLAPETQYF. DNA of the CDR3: TGTGCCAGCAGCCAACTAGCCCCAGAGACCCAGTACTTC. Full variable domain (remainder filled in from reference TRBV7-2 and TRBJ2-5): GAGVSQSPSNKVTEKGKDVELRCDPISGHTALYWYRQSLGQGLEFLIYFQGNSAPDKSGLPSDRFSAERTGGSVSTLTIQRTQQEDSAVYLCASSQLAPETQYFGPGTRLLVL.

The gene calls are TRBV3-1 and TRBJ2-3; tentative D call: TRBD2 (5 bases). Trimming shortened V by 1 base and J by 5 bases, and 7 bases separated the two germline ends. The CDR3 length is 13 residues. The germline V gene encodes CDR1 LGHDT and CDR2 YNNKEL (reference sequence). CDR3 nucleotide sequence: TGTGCCAGCAGCCAAGTACGGGGAGATACGCAGTATTTT. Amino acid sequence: CASSQVRGDTQYF.

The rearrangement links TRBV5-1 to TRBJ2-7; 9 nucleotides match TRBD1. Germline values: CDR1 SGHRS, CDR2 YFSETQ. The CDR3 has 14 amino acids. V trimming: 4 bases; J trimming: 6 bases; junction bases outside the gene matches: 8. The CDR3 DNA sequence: TGCGCCAGCAGCATAGGGACAGGGCGTGGCGAGCAGTACGTC. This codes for CASSIGTGRGEQYV.

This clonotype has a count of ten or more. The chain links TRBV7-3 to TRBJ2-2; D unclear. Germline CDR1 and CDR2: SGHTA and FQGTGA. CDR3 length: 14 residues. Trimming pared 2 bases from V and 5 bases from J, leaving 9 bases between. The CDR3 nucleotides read TGTGCCAGCAGCTTAGTAGGGCGAACCGGGGAGCTGTTTTTT. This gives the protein CASSLVGRTGELFF.

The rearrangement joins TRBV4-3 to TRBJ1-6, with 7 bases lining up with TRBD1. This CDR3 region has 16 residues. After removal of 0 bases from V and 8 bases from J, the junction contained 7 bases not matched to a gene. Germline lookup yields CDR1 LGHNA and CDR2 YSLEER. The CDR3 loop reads CASSQDPQGEYSPLHF. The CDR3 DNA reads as TGCGCCAGCAGCCAAGATCCCCAGGGGGAGTATTCACCCCTCCACTTT.

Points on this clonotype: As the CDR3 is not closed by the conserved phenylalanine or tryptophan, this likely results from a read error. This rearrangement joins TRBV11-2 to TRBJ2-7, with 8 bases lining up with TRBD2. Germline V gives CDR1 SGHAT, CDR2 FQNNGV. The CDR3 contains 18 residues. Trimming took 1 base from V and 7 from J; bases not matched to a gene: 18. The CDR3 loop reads CASSLGVIAGGRGGEQYL. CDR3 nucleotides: TGTGCCAGCAGCTTAGGGGTGATAGCGGGTGGACGGGGGGGGGAGCAGTACTTG.

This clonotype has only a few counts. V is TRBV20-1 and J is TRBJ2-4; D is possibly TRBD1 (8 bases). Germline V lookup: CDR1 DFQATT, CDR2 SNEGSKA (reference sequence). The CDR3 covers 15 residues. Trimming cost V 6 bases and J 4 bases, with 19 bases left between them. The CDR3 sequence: CSASTGGGGKNIQYF. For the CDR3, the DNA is TGCAGTGCATCTACAGGGGGAGGGGGGAAAAACATTCAGTACTTC.

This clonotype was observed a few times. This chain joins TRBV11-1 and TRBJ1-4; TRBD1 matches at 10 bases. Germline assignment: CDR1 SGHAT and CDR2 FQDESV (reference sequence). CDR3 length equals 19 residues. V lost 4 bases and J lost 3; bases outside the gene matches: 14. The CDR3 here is CASSSNPRQGAVANEKLFF. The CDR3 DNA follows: TGTGCCAGCAGCTCCAACCCTCGACAGGGGGCGGTGGCTAATGAAAAACTGTTTTTT.